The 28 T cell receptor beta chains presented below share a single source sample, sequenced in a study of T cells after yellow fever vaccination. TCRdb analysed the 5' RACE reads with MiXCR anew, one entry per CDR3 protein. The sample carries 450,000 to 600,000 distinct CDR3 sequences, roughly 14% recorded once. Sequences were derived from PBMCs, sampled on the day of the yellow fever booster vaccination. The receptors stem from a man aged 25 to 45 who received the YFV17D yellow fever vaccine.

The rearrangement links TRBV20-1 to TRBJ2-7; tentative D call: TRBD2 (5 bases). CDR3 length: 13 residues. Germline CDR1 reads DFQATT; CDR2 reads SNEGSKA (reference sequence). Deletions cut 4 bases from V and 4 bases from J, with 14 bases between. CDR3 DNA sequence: TGCAGTGCTACCCCGGGGTCGGTGTACGAGCAGTACTTC. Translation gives CSATPGSVYEQYF.

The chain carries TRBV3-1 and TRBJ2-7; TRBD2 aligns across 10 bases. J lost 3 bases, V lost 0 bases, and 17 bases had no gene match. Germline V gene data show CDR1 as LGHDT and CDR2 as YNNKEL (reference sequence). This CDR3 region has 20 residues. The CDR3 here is CASSQELLLAGEKGIYEQYF. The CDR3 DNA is TGTGCCAGCAGCCAAGAATTGTTGCTAGCGGGGGAGAAGGGGATCTACGAGCAGTACTTC.

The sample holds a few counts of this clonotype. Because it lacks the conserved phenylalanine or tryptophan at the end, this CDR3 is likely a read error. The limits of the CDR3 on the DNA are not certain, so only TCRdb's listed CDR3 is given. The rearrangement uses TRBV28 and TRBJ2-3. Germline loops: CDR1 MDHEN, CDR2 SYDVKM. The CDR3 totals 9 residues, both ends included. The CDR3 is CASSFSAIH.

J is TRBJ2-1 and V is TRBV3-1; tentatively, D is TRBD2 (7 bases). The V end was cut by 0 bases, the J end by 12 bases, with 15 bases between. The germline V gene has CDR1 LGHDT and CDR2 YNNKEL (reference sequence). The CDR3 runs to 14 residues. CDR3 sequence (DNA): TGTGCCAGCAGCCAAGATGGGGGGGCCAGACTGCAGTTCTTC. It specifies CASSQDGGARLQFF.

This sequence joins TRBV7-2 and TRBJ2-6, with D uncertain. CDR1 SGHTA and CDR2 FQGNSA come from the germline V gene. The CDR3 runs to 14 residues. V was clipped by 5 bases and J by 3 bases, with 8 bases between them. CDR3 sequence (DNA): TGTGCCAGCAGCCCGACGGGTGGGGCCAACGTCCTGACTTTC. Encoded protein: CASSPTGGANVLTF.

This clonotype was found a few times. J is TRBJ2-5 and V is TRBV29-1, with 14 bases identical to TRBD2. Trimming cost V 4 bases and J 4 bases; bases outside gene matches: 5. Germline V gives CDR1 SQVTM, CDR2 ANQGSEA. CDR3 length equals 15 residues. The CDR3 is CSVGGTSGSGETQYF. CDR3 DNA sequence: TGCAGCGTTGGGGGGACTAGCGGGAGTGGAGAGACCCAGTACTTC.

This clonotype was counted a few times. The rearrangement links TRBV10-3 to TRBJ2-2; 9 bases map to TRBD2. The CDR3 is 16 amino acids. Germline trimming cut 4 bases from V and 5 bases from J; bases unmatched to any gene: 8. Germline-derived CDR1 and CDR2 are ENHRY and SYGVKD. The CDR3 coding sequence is TGTGCCATCAGTGGGGGAGTTAGCGGGAGAACCGGGGAGCTGTTTTTT. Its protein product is CAISGGVSGRTGELFF.

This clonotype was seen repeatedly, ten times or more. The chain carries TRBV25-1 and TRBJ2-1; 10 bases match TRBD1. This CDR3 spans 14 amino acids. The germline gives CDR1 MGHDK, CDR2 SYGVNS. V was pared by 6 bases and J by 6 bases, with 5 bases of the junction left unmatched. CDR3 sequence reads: CASSGRQGANEQFF. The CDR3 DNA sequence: TGTGCCAGCAGCGGGCGACAGGGGGCCAATGAGCAGTTCTTC.

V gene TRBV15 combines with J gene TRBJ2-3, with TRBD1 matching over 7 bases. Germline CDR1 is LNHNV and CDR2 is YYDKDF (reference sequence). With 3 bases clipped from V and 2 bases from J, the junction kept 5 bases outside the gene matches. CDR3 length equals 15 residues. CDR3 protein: CATSRTGLITDTQYF. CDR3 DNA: TGTGCCACCAGCAGGACAGGGCTGATCACAGATACGCAGTATTTT.

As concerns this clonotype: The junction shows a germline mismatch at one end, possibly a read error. The CDR3 sequence: CASSPRSDEQFF. The DNA for the CDR3 is TGTGCCAGCTCGCCACGGAGCGATGAGCAGTTCTTC. V is TRBV18 and J is TRBJ2-1, with D hard to call. CDR1 and CDR2 from the germline V gene are KGHSH and LQKENI. The CDR3 contains 12 residues.

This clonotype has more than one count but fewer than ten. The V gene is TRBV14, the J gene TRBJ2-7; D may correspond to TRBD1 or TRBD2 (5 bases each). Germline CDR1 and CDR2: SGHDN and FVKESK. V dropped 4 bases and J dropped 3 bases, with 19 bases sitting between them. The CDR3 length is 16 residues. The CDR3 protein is CASSRQIGTDYYEQYF. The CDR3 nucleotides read TGTGCCAGCAGCCGGCAAATAGGGACGGATTACTACGAGCAGTACTTC.

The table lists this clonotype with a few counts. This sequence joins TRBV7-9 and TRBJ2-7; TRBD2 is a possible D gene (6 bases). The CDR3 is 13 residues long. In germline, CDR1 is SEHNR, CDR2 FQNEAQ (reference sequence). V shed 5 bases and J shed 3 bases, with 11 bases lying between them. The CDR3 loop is CASSPAGNYEQYF. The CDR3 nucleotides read TGTGCCAGCAGCCCGGCGGGAAACTACGAGCAGTACTTC.

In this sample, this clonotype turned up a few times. This CDR3 reads CASSGRGPYNEQFF. CDR3 bases: TGTGCCAGCAGCGGGAGGGGCCCCTACAATGAGCAGTTCTTC. The chain is built from TRBV7-8 and TRBJ2-1, with TRBD2 matching over 7 bases. The ends lost 5 bases at V and 2 bases at J; junction bases unmatched: 3. The CDR3 is 14 amino acids. Germline CDR1 is SGHVS and CDR2 is FQNEAQ.

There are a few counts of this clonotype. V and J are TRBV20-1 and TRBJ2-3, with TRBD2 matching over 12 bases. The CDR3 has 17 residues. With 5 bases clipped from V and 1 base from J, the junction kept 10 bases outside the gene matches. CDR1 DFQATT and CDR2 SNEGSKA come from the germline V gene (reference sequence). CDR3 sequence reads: CSARTETSGGRTDTQYF. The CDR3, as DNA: TGCAGTGCTCGCACTGAGACTAGCGGGGGACGCACAGATACGCAGTATTTT.

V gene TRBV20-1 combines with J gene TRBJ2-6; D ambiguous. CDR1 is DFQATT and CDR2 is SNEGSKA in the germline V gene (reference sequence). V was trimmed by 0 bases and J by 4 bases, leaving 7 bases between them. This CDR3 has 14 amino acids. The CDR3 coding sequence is TGCAGTGCTAGAGATCTTCAGGGGGCCAACGTCCTGACTTTC. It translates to CSARDLQGANVLTF.

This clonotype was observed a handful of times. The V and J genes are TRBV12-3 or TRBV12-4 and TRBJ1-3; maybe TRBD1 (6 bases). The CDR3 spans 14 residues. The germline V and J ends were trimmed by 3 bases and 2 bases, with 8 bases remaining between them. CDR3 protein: CASSFKGAGNTIYF. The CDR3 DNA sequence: TGTGCCAGCAGTTTCAAGGGGGCTGGAAACACCATATATTTT.

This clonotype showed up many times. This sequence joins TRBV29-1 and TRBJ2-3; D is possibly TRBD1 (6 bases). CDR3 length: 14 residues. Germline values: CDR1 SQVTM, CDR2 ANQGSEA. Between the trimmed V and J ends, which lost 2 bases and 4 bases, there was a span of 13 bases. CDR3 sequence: CSVETGYAPDTQYF. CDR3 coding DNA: TGCAGCGTTGAAACAGGGTATGCCCCAGATACGCAGTATTTT.

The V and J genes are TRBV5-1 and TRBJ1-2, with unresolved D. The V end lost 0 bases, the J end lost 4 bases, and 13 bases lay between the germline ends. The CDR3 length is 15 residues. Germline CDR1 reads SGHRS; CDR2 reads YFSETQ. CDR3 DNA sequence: TGCGCCAGCAGCTTGGGGACCGAGAACCTCTATGGCTACACCTTC. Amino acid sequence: CASSLGTENLYGYTF.

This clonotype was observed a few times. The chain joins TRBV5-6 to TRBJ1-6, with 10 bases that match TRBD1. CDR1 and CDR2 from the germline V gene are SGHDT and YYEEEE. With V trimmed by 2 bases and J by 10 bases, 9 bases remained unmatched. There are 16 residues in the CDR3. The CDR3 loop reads CASSFSSGTGASPLHF. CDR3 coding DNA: TGTGCCAGCAGCTTTAGTTCCGGGACAGGGGCCTCACCCCTCCACTTT.

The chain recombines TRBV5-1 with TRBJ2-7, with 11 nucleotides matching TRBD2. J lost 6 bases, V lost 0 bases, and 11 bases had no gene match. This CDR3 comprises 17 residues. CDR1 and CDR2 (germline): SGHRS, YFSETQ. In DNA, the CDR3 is TGCGCCAGCAGCTTGGGCCCTGGTTCTAGCGGGAGGACCGAGCAGTACTTC. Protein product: CASSLGPGSSGRTEQYF. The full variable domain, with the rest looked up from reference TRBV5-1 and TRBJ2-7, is KAGVTQTPRYLIKTRGQQVTLSCSPISGHRSVSWYQQTPGQGLQFLFEYFSETQRNKGNFPGRFSGRQFSNSRSEMNVSTLELGDSALYLCASSLGPGSSGRTEQYFGPGTRLTVT.

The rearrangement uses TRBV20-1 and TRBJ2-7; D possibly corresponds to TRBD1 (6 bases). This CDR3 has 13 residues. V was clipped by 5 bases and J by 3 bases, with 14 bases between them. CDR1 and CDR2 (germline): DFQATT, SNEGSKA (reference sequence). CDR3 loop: CSAGPEGDYEQYF. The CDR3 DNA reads TGCAGTGCTGGACCCGAGGGGGACTACGAGCAGTACTTC.

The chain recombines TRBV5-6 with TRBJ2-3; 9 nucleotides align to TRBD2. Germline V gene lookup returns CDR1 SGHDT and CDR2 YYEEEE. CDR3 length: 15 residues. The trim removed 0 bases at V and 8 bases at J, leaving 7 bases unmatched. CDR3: CASSLGGSGSTTQYF. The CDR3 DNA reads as TGTGCCAGCAGCTTGGGTGGTAGCGGGAGTACTACGCAGTATTTT.

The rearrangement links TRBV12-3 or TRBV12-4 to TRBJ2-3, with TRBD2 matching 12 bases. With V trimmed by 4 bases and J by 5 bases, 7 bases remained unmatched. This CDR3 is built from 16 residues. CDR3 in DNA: TGTGCCAGCAGTTGGGGACTAGCGGGCCCCAGAGATACGCAGTATTTT. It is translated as CASSWGLAGPRDTQYF.

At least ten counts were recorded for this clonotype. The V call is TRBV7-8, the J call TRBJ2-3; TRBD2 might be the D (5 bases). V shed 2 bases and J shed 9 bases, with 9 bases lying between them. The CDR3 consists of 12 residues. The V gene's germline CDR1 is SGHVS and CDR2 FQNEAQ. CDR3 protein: CASSLKEGTQYF. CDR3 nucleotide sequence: TGTGCCAGCAGCTTAAAAGAGGGAACGCAGTATTTT.

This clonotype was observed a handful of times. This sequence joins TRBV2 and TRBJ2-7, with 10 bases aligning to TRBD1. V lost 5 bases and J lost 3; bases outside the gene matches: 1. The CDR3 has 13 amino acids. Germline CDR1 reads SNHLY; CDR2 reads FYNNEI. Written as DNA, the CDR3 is TGTGCCAGCAGTTGGACAGGGGGCTACGAGCAGTACTTC. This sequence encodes CASSWTGGYEQYF.

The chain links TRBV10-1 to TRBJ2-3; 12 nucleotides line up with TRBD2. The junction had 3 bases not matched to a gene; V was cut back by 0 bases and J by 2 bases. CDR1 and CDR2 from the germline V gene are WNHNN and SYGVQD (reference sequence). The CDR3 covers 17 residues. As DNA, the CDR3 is TGCGCCAGCAGTGAGTCGGCTAGCGGGAGGGTCACAGATACGCAGTATTTT. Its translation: CASSESASGRVTDTQYF.

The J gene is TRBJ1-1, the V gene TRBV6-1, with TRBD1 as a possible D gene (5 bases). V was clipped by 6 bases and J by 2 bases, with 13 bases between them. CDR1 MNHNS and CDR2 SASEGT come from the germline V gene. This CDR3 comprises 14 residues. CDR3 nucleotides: TGTGCCAGCAGGAAACCAGGGTCAAACACTGAAGCTTTCTTT. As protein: CASRKPGSNTEAFF.

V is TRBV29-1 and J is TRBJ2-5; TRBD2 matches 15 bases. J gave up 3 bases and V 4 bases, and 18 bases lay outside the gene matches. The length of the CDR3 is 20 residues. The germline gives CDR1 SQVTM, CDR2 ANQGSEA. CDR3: CSVVGGPGLAGGPWEETQYF. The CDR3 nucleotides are TGCAGCGTTGTAGGGGGCCCGGGACTAGCGGGAGGCCCTTGGGAAGAGACCCAGTACTTC.